Listed below are T cell receptor beta chains from one sample, sequenced in a study of shared clonotypes between healthy human individuals. Data came from immunoSEQ multiplex PCR; TCRdb stores just in-frame clones and leaves some out. The repertoire holds about 2 million clones, with roughly 94% as singletons. The sample was naive CD8+ T cells sorted from blood. The origin of the receptors is a man aged 18 to 30 in good health. Both conserved end residues are part of each CDR3. The order of the fields is clone size, V gene, D gene, J gene, CDR3 protein, CDR3 DNA. A D gene is named only where the DNA matches it firmly. Clone size appears in some rows only: once, few, many, or a class for an expanded clone.

abundance: NA; v_gene: TRBV6-6; d_gene: NA; j_gene: TRBJ2-5; CDR3aa: CASSDPTETQYF; CDR3nt: TGTGCCAGCAGTGACCCAACAGAGACCCAGTACTTC
abundance: once; v_gene: TRBV2; d_gene: NA; j_gene: TRBJ2-1; CDR3aa: CASSTGGEQFF; CDR3nt: TGTGCCAGCAGCACTGGGGGGGAGCAGTTCTTC
abundance: NA; v_gene: TRBV27; d_gene: NA; j_gene: TRBJ2-7; CDR3aa: CASSITGSYEQYF; CDR3nt: TGTGCCAGCAGCATTACTGGCTCCTACGAGCAGTACTTC
abundance: NA; v_gene: TRBV7-9; d_gene: NA; j_gene: TRBJ2-2; CDR3aa: CASSPTGGELFF; CDR3nt: TGTGCCAGCAGCCCTACGGGCGGGGAGCTGTTTTTT
abundance: NA; v_gene: TRBV5-1; d_gene: NA; j_gene: TRBJ1-2; CDR3aa: CASSFAGQLYGYTF; CDR3nt: TGCGCCAGCAGCTTCGCGGGGCAGCTCTATGGCTACACCTTC
abundance: NA; v_gene: TRBV4-1; d_gene: NA; j_gene: TRBJ1-5; CDR3aa: CASSQVPSRVDQPQHF; CDR3nt: TGCGCCAGCAGCCAAGTTCCCTCGAGGGTAGACCAGCCCCAGCATTTT
abundance: NA; v_gene: TRBV9; d_gene: NA; j_gene: TRBJ2-1; CDR3aa: CASSVAYGGGDEQFF; CDR3nt: TGTGCCAGCAGCGTAGCCTACGGAGGCGGGGATGAGCAGTTCTTC
abundance: NA; v_gene: TRBV6-6; d_gene: NA; j_gene: TRBJ2-7; CDR3aa: CASSYMDEQYF; CDR3nt: TGTGCCAGCAGTTACATGGACGAGCAGTACTTC
abundance: NA; v_gene: TRBV27; d_gene: NA; j_gene: TRBJ1-5; CDR3aa: CASSTLRGDGNQPQHF; CDR3nt: TGTGCCAGCAGTACCCTCCGCGGGGACGGCAATCAGCCCCAGCATTTT
abundance: once; v_gene: TRBV5-1; d_gene: TRBD1; j_gene: TRBJ2-3; CDR3aa: CASSLATGGGPTDTQYF; CDR3nt: TGCGCCAGCAGCTTGGCGACAGGGGGAGGGCCCACAGATACGCAGTATTTT
abundance: NA; v_gene: TRBV6-6; d_gene: NA; j_gene: TRBJ2-5; CDR3aa: CASSLRTVQETQYF; CDR3nt: TGTGCCAGCAGCCTACGGACAGTCCAAGAGACCCAGTACTTC
abundance: NA; v_gene: TRBV29-1; d_gene: TRBD1; j_gene: TRBJ1-2; CDR3aa: CSVEDFKGDSSYGYTF; CDR3nt: TGCAGCGTTGAAGATTTTAAAGGGGACAGCTCTTATGGCTACACCTTC
abundance: NA; v_gene: TRBV7-9; d_gene: NA; j_gene: TRBJ1-4; CDR3aa: CASSHPGDTNEKLFF; CDR3nt: TGTGCCAGCAGCCACCCGGGGGACACTAATGAAAAACTGTTTTTT
abundance: NA; v_gene: TRBV19; d_gene: NA; j_gene: TRBJ2-3; CDR3aa: CASSISLPDTQYF; CDR3nt: TGTGCCAGTAGTATTTCCTTACCGGATACGCAGTATTTT
abundance: NA; v_gene: TRBV28; d_gene: TRBD1; j_gene: TRBJ1-3; CDR3aa: CATTPTGGSGNTIYF; CDR3nt: TGTGCCACCACCCCGACAGGGGGATCTGGAAACACCATATATTTT
abundance: NA; v_gene: TRBV19; d_gene: NA; j_gene: TRBJ1-2; CDR3aa: CASSPSGGYTF; CDR3nt: TGTGCCAGTAGCCCGAGTGGAGGCTACACCTTC
abundance: NA; v_gene: TRBV7-6; d_gene: NA; j_gene: TRBJ2-7; CDR3aa: CASSGGVSYEQYF; CDR3nt: TGTGCCAGCAGCGGGGGCGTCAGCTACGAGCAGTACTTC